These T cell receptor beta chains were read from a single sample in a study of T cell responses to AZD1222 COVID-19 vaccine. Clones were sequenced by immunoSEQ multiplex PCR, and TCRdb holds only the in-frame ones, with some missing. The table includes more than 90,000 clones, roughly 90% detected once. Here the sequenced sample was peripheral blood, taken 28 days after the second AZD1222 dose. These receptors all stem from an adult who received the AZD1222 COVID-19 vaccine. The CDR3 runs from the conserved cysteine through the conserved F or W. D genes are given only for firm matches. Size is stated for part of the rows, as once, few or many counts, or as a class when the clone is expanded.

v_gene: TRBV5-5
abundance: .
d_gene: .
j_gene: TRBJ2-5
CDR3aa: CASSLSGGPQETQYF
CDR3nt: TGTGCCAGCAGCTTGTCGGGGGGCCCTCAAGAGACCCAGTACTTC

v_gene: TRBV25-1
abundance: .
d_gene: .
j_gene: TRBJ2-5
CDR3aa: CASSGVGAGRQETQYF
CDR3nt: TGTGCCAGCAGTGGGGTTGGGGCAGGGCGGCAAGAGACCCAGTACTTC

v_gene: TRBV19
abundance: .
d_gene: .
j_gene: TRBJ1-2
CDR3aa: CASSTWTGHSGYTF
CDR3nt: TGTGCCAGTAGTACTTGGACCGGCCATTCTGGCTACACCTTC

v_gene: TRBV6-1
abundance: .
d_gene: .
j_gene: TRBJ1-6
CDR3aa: CASSETGNSPLHF
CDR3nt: TGTGCCAGCAGTGAAACAGGGAATTCACCCCTCCACTTT

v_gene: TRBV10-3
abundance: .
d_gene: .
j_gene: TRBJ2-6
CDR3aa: CAISDTDSSGANVLTF
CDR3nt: TGTGCCATCAGTGATACAGATTCCTCTGGGGCCAACGTCCTGACTTTC

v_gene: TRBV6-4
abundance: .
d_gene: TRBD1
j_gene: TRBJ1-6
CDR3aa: CASSDSTGDNSPLHF
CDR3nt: TGTGCCAGCAGTGACTCGACAGGGGATAATTCACCCCTCCACTTT

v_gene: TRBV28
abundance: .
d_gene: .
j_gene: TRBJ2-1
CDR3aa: CASSFVLVPSSYNEQFF
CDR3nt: TGTGCCAGCAGTTTTGTGCTGGTGCCAAGCTCCTACAATGAGCAGTTCTTC

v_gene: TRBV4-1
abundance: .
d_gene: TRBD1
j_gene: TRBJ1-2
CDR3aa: CASSRGTGGNYGYTF
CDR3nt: TGCGCCAGCAGCCGGGGGACAGGGGGAAACTATGGCTACACCTTC

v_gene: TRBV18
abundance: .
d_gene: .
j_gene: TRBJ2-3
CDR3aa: CASSGGSTDTQYF
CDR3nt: TGTGCCAGCTCAGGGGGCAGCACAGATACGCAGTATTTT

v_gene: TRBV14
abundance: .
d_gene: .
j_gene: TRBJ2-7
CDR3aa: CASSHLLYAYEQYF
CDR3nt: TGTGCCAGCAGCCATCTCCTCTACGCCTACGAGCAGTACTTC

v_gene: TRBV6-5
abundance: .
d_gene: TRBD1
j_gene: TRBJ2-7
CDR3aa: CASSHLTGVEQYF
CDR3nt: TGTGCCAGCAGTCACCTGACAGGGGTCGAGCAGTACTTC

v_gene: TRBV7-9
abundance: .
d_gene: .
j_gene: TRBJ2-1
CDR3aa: CASRGDHNEQFF
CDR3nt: TGTGCCAGCAGAGGGGACCACAATGAGCAGTTCTTC

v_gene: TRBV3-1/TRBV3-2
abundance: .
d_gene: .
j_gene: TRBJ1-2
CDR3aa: CASRNHRLTLGGGYTF
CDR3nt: TGTGCCAGCAGAAACCACCGACTCACGTTAGGGGGTGGCTACACCTTC

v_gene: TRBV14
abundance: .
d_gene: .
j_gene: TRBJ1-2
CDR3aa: CASSRGSGLGYTF
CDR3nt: TGTGCCAGCAGCCGGGGGAGTGGGCTTGGCTACACCTTC

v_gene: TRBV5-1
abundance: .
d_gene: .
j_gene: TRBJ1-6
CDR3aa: CASSVGLLGDSPLHF
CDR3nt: TGCGCCAGCAGCGTCGGGTTATTGGGGGATTCACCCCTCCACTTT

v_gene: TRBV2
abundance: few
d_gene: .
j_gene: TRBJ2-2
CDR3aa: CAIQTSIYANTGELFF
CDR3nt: TGTGCCATCCAGACCTCTATATACGCGAACACCGGGGAGCTGTTTTTT

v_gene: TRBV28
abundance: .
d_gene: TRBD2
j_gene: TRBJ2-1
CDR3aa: CASSLAPGTSGRAIYNEQFF
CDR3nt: TGTGCCAGCAGTTTAGCCCCCGGGACTAGCGGGAGAGCCATCTACAATGAGCAGTTCTTC

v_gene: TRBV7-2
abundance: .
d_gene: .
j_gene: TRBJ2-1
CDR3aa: CASSLRGGGPNEQFF
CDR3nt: TGTGCCAGCAGCTTACGTGGGGGGGGCCCCAATGAGCAGTTCTTC

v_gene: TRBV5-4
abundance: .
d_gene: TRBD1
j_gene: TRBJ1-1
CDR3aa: CASSSHRGGVTGEAFF
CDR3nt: TGTGCCAGCAGCTCGCACAGGGGAGGCGTAACTGGTGAAGCTTTCTTT

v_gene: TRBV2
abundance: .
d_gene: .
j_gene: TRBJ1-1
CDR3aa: CASIPGGTEAFF
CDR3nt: TGTGCCAGCATCCCCGGGGGGACTGAAGCCTTCTTT

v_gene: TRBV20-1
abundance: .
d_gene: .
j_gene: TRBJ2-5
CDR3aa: CSASPGGGREETQYF
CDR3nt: TGCAGTGCTAGTCCAGGAGGAGGTAGGGAAGAGACCCAGTACTTC

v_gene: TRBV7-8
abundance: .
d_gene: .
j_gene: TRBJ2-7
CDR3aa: CASSLGFGGGTYEQYF
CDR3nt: TGTGCCAGCAGCTTAGGGTTTGGGGGAGGAACCTACGAGCAGTACTTC

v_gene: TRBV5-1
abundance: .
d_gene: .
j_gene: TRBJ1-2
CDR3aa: CASSLQQAGYTF
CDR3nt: TGCGCCAGCAGCTTACAACAGGCCGGCTACACCTTC

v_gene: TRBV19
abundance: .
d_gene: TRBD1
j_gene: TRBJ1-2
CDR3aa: CASSIGQGAYGYTF
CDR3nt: TGTGCCAGTAGTATCGGACAGGGCGCTTATGGCTACACCTTC

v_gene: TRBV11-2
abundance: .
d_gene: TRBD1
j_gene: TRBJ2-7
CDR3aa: CASSSGQGDGGEQYF
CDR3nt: TGTGCCAGCAGCTCCGGACAGGGGGACGGGGGAGAGCAGTACTTC

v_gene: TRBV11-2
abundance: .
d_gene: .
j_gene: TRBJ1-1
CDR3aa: CASSLSFGDGFTEAFF
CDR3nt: TGTGCCAGCAGCTTATCCTTTGGGGACGGGTTCACTGAAGCTTTCTTT

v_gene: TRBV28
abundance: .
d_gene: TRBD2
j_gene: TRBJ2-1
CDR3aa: CASIPGLAGGPYEQFF
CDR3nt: TGTGCCAGCATCCCTGGACTAGCGGGAGGGCCTTATGAGCAGTTCTTC

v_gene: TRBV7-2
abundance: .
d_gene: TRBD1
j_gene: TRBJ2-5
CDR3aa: CASSLAGQGLQETQYF
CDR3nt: TGTGCCAGCAGCTTAGCCGGACAGGGCCTTCAAGAGACCCAGTACTTC

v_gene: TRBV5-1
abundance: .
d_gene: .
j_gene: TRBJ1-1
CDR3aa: CASSSDANTEAFF
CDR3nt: TGCGCCAGCAGCTCGGACGCGAACACTGAAGCTTTCTTT